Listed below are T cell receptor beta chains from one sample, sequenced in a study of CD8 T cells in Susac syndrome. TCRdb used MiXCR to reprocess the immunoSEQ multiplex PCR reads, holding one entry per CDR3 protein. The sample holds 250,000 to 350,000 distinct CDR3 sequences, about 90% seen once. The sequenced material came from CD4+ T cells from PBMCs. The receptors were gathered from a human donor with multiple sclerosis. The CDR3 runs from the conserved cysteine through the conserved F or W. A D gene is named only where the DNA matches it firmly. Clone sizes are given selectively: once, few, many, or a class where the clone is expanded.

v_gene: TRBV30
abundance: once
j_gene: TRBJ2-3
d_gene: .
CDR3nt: TGTGCCTGGAGGCTGGACAGCCTCACAGATACGCAGTATTTT
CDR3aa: CAWRLDSLTDTQYF

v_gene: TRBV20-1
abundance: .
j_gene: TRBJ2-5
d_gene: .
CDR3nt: TGCAGTGCTGGGGAAACAGGGCAAGAGACCCAGTACTTC
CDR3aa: CSAGETGQETQYF

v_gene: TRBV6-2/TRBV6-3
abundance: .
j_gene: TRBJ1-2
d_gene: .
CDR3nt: TGTGCCAGCAGTTACGCAGATACCTGGTATGGCTACACCTTC
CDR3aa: CASSYADTWYGYTF

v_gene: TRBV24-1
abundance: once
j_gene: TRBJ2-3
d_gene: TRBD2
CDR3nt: TGTGCCACCAGTGACCGGACTAGCGGTCCTAGAGATACGCAGTATTTT
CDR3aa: CATSDRTSGPRDTQYF

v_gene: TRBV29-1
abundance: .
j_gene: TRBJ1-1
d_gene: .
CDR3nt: TGCAGCGTTGGGGAGCAGCTGTGGGGGACTGAAGTTTTCTTT
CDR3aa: CSVGEQLWGTEVFF

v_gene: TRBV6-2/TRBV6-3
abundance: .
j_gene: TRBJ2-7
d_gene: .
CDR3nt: TGTGCCAGCAACCTAGGGAGCAGCTCCTACGAGCAGTACTTC
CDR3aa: CASNLGSSSYEQYF

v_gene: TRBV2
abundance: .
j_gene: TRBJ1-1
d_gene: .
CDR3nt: TGTGCCAGCAGTGATGAGGGGATCGGGACTGAAGCTTTCTTT
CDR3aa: CASSDEGIGTEAFF

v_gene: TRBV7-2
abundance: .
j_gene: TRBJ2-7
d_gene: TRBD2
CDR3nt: TGTGCCAGCAGCTTAGTCGGGCGGGGGGGCCGTCTCCACGAGCAGTACTTC
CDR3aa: CASSLVGRGGRLHEQYF

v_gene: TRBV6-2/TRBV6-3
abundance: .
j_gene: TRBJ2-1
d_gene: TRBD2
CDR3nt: TGTGCCAGCAGCAAAAGGGGAGGGAATCACAATGAGCAGTTCTTC
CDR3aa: CASSKRGGNHNEQFF

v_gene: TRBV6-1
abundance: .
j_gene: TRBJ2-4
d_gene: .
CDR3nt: TGTGCCAGCAGCCCCGGCCCTGAGGGTATTCAGTACTTC
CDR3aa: CASSPGPEGIQYF

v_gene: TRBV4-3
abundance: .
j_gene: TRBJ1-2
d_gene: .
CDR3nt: TGCGCCAGCAGCCAAGCTTCAGGGTATGGCTACACCTTC
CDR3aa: CASSQASGYGYTF

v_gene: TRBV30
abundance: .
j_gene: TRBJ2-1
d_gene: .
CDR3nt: TGTGCCTGGGGAGGGCAGTACAATGAGCAGTTCTTC
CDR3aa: CAWGGQYNEQFF

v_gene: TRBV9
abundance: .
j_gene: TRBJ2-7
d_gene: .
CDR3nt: TGTGCCAGTGCCGGGACCCACAGCTCCTACGAGCAGTACTTC
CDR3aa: CASAGTHSSYEQYF

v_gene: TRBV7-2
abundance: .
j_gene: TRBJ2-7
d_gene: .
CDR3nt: TGTGCCAGCAGCCCAGACGGCGGTCTAAGGGAGCAGTACTTC
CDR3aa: CASSPDGGLREQYF

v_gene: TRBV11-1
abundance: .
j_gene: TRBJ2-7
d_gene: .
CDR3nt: TGTGCCAGCAGCTTGGGACCTGCTTACGAGCAGTACTTC
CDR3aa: CASSLGPAYEQYF

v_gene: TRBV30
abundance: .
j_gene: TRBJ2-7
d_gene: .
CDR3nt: TGTGCCTGGAACCTAGCTTCCTACGAGCAGTACTTC
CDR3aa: CAWNLASYEQYF

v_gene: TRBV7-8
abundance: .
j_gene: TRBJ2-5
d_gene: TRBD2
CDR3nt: TGTGCCAGCAGCGCCTGGACTAGCGGCCAAGAGACCCAGTACTTC
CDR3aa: CASSAWTSGQETQYF